This T cell receptor beta chain originates from a study of technical replicates of blood from four donors (dated by TCRdb to the late 2010s). The library relied on the immunoSEQ multiplex PCR assay. Held by TCRdb, this immuneACCESS table contains in-frame sequences only and omits some clones. Under half of the omission traces to an unresolved V gene where checked; the cause of the rest is unknown. The table for this sample lists under 85,000 clones; roughly 96% of them were counted only once. The ten top clones hold about 0.3% of the sample. This clone was seen a single time. Its antigen is not yet known. The sample holds no much larger clone one base away, and base qualities are not on file. From a lookup of the germline V gene, CDR1 and CDR2 are SGHVS and FNYEAQ. V trim: 0 bases; J trim: 6 bases; unmatched bases: 5. The CDR3 covers 16 residues, taking in both the cysteine and the phenylalanine. The read is trimmed to its CDR3 DNA, 48 bases read in frame from base 1.

Specimen: T cells isolated from PBMCs. Recombination linked TRBV7-6 to TRBJ1-4, with TRBD1 identical over 9 junction bases. The sequence came from a human donor in good health. This receptor has the CDR3 CASSLAGQGYYEKLFF. The sequence in DNA is TGTGCCAGCAGCTTAGCGGGACAGGGCTATTATGAAAAACTGTTTTTT.